This record covers a single T cell receptor (beta chain). Antigen unknown. TCRdb re-analysed the 5' RACE reads in MiXCR, keeping a single row per CDR3 protein. The sample gives about 260,000 distinct CDR3 sequences, around 13% of which show up once; 0.45% to 0.65% is in the top ten. The entry originates in a study of T cells after yellow fever vaccination. The germline V and J ends were trimmed by 7 bases and 2 bases, with 6 bases remaining between them. This CDR3 contains 11 residues. Study-wide findings and caveats: Most primary-vaccination clones reappeared after the booster (approximately 95% CD4, about 88% CD8).

This TCR was recovered from a man aged 25-45 years who received the YFV17D yellow fever vaccine. The input for sequencing was CD4+ T cells sorted from PBMCs, taken 45 days after the yellow fever booster vaccination. The V and J genes are TRBV12-3 or TRBV12-4 and TRBJ2-7; D gene uncertain. The CDR3 DNA follows: TGTGCCAGCAATTCAGCCTACGAGCAGTACTTC. Amino acid sequence: CASNSAYEQYF.